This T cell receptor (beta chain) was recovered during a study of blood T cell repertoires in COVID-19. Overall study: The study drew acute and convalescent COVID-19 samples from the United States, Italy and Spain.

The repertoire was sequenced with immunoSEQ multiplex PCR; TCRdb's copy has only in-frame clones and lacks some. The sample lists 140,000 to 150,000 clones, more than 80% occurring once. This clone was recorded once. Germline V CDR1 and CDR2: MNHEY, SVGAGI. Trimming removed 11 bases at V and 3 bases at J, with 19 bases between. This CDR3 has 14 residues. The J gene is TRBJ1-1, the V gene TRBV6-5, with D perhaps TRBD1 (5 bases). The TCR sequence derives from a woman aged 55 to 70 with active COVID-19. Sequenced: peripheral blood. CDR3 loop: CAALIQAGYTEAFF. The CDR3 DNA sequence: TGTGCCGCCCTTATCCAGGCAGGGTACACTGAAGCTTTCTTT.